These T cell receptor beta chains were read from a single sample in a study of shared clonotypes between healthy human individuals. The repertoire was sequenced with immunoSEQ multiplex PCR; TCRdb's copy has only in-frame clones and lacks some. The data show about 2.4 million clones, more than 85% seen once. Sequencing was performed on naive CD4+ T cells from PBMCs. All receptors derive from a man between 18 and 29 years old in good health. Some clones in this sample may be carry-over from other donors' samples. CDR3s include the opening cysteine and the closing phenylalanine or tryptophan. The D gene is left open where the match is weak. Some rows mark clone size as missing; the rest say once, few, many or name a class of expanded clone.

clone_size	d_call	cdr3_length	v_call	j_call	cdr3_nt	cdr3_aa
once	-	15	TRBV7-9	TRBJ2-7	TGTGCCAGCAGCTCTAGGGCCGGGGGCAGCGACGAGCAGTACTTC	CASSSRAGGSDEQYF
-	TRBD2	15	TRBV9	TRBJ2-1	TGTGCCAGCAGCGTAGATAGCGGGAGCGTCGTTGAGCAGTTCTTC	CASSVDSGSVVEQFF
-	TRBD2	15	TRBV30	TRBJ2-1	TGTGCCTGGAGTGTGGGGACTAGCGCCTACAATGAGCAGTTCTTC	CAWSVGTSAYNEQFF
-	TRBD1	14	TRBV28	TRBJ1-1	TGTGCCAGCGTAGGGACAGTCGGTGGCACTGAAGCTTTCTTT	CASVGTVGGTEAFF
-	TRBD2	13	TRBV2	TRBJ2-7	TGTGCCAGCAGTGTTGGGACTAGCGGCGAGCAGTACTTC	CASSVGTSGEQYF
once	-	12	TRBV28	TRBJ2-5	TGTGCCAGTGGACAGGGAGGGGAGACCCAGTACTTC	CASGQGGETQYF
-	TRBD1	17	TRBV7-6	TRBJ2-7	TGTGCCAGCAGCTTAGAGAGTTCCGGGACAGGGGGCTACGAGCAGTACTTC	CASSLESSGTGGYEQYF
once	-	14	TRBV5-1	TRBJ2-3	TGCGCCAGCAGCTTTGCGGGAAGCACAGATACGCAGTATTTT	CASSFAGSTDTQYF
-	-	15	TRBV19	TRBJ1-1	TGTGCCAGTAGTATAGGGAACTACGAGAACACTGAAGCTTTCTTT	CASSIGNYENTEAFF
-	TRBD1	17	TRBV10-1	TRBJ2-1	TGCGCCAGCAGTATGGACTCTCCGGGACAGGGGCACGATGAGCAGTTCTTC	CASSMDSPGQGHDEQFF
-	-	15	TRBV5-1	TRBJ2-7	TGCGCCAGCAGCTTGGCGGCTTCCGTGACCTACGAGCAGTACTTC	CASSLAASVTYEQYF
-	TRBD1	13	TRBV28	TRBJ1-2	TGTGCCAGCAGTGGACAGGTTAACTATGGCTACACCTTC	CASSGQVNYGYTF
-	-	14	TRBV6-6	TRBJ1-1	TGTGCCAGCAGTTACGACAGTTTGAACACTGAAGCTTTCTTT	CASSYDSLNTEAFF
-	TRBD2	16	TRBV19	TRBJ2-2	TGTGCCAGTAGGGGACTAGCGGGAGGGCCCGGCGGGGAGCTGTTTTTT	CASRGLAGGPGGELFF
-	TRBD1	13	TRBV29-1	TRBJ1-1	TGCAGCGGGGCGGACAGGGTGGGCACTGAAGCTTTCTTT	CSGADRVGTEAFF
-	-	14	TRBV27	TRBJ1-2	TGTGCCAGCAGTTCCCCAATGAGGGGCTATGGCTACACCTTC	CASSSPMRGYGYTF
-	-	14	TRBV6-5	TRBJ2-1	TGTGCCAGCAGTTACCGGAGGCTCCGGAATGAGCAGTTCTTC	CASSYRRLRNEQFF
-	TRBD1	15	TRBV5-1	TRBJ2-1	TGCGCCAGCAGCTTGGGGGACAGCGACCGGAATGAGCAGTTCTTC	CASSLGDSDRNEQFF
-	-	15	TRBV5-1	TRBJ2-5	TGCGCCAGCGCTCGGGGCCAGGGGCCCCAAGAGACCCAGTACTTC	CASARGQGPQETQYF
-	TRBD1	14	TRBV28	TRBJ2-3	TGTGCCAGCAGGACACAGGGGAGCACAGATACGCAGTATTTT	CASRTQGSTDTQYF
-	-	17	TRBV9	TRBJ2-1	TGTGCCAGCAGCCCCGTATCTAGAGGATGGTCCGGGAATGAGCAGTTCTTC	CASSPVSRGWSGNEQFF
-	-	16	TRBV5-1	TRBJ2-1	TGCGCCAGCAGCCCGATGAAATGGGGTGGAGGCGATGAGCAGTTCTTC	CASSPMKWGGGDEQFF
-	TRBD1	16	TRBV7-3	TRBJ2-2	TGTGCCAGCAGACAACCGGGACAGGCGAACACCGGGGAGCTGTTTTTT	CASRQPGQANTGELFF
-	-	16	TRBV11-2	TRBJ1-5	TGTGCCAGCAGCTTAGGGCGCGGGACACTTAATCAGCCCCAGCATTTT	CASSLGRGTLNQPQHF
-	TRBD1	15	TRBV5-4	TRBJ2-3	TGTGCCAGCAGCTTGGCCAAGACAGGGACAGATACGCAGTATTTT	CASSLAKTGTDTQYF
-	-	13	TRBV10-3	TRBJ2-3	TGTGCCATCACGGAACGGTGGGGGGATACGCAGTATTTT	CAITERWGDTQYF